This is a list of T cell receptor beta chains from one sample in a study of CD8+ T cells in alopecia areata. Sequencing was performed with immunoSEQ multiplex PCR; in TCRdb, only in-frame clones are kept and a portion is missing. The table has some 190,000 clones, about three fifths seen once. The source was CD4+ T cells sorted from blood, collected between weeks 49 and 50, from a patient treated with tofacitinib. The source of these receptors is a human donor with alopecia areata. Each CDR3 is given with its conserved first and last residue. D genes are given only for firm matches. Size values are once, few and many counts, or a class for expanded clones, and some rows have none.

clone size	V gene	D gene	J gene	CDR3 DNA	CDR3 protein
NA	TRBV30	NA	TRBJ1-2	TGTGCCTGGAGTCCCAGGACAGTTTACACCTTC	CAWSPRTVYTF
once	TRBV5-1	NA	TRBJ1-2	TGCGCCAGCAGCTTGGCACCAGGGGCGAGAGGCTACACCTTC	CASSLAPGARGYTF
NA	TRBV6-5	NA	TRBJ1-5	TGTGCCAGCAGGACAGCCGCTAGCAATCAGCCCCAGCATTTT	CASRTAASNQPQHF
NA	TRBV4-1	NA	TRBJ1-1	TGCGCCAGCAGCCTGGCAGCCCAGATGAACACTGAAGCTTTCTTT	CASSLAAQMNTEAFF
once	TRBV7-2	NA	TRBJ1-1	TGTGCCAGCAGCTTAGTTGGGAACACTGAAGCTTTCTTT	CASSLVGNTEAFF
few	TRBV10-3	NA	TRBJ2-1	TGTGCCATCAGTGAAATCCCCGGGACTGGGCTCTACAATGAGCAGTTCTTC	CAISEIPGTGLYNEQFF
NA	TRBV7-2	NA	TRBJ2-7	TGTGCCAGCAGCTTATTGAAAGGGAGGTCCTACGAGCAGTACTTC	CASSLLKGRSYEQYF
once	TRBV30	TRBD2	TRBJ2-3	TGTGCCTGGAGTATGACTAGCGGGGGGGCCCAAGATACGCAGTATTTT	CAWSMTSGGAQDTQYF
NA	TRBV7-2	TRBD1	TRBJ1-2	TGTGCCAGCAGCCTGGGACAGGGTTACGGCTACACCTTC	CASSLGQGYGYTF
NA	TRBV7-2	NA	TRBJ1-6	TGTGCCAGCACCCAGGGGAGGTTAAACTCACCCCTCCACTTT	CASTQGRLNSPLHF
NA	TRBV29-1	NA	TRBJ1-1	TGCAGCGTTGCCCTAGACGCTGGTTGGAACACTGAAGCTTTCTTT	CSVALDAGWNTEAFF